The present TCR beta chain was sequenced within a study of post-analysis software for immune sequencing data. Overall study findings and caveats: Patients showed TRBV5-6, TRBV5-1 and TRBV20-1 among five TRBV segments more frequent than in controls. Significantly decreased normalized Chao1 diversity was recorded for multiple sclerosis patients relative to controls.

The table lists this clonotype with a few counts. Its antigen is still unknown. Presence of unique molecular identifiers characterized the TCR beta cDNA libraries. The yield from approximately 1 to 10 million T cells was roughly 500,000 cDNA molecules in total. Using its own MiXCR run on the PCR reads, TCRdb lists one record per CDR3 protein. The table has hundreds of thousands of distinct CDR3 sequences, 25% to 30% seen once. The CDR3 sequence is 16 residues long. The germline V and J ends were trimmed by 4 bases and 3 bases, with 17 bases remaining between them. CDR1 and CDR2 from the germline V gene are SGHDN and FVKESK.

The receptor was derived from a girl aged 5 to 17 with multiple sclerosis. J is TRBJ2-3 and V is TRBV14; either TRBD1 or TRBD2 may fit D (6 bases each). Material for sequencing was blood. The CDR3 reads CASSPLGGPPTDTQYF. CDR3 nucleotides: TGTGCCAGCAGCCCCCTCGGGGGCCCCCCTACAGATACGCAGTATTTT.